This T cell receptor (beta chain) was captured by sequencing in a study of cytomegalovirus exposure and HLA in healthy donors. The V segment lost 0 bases and the J segment 10 bases; nucleotides outside the gene matches: 8. CDR1 and CDR2 (germline): SGHNT, YYREEE (reference sequence). The CDR3 has 15 residues. General observations from the study: In a later analysis, several top co-occurrence clusters appeared linked to parvovirus B19, influenza, CMV and Epstein-Barr virus. Both high specificity and high sensitivity reportedly marked the classifier's diagnosis of cytomegalovirus status. The study designated about 180 TCR beta chains cytomegalovirus-associated.

The PCR was carried out with 60 Vbeta primers and 13 Jbeta primers. Some clones are missing from TCRdb's copy, which holds only in-frame ones; the method was immunoSEQ multiplex PCR. Of about 170,000 clones detected, around 76% appear once; the ten largest clones hold approximately 2.1%. Details on this clone: The antigen is not known.

This chain joins TRBV5-4 and TRBJ2-3, with TRBD1 matching over 10 bases. Input material: PBMCs. The clonotype originates from a woman aged 25 to 39 in good health and CMV-seropositive. The CDR3 DNA follows: TGTGCCAGCAGCTTGGGCCGGGACAGGGGAATGTCGCAGTATTTT. This sequence encodes CASSLGRDRGMSQYF.